The sequence of this T cell receptor (beta chain) was determined in a study of cytomegalovirus exposure and HLA in healthy donors. On this clone itself: Its antigen remains unknown.

Overall study findings and caveats: A few chains tied to CMV proved CMV antigen-specific in vitro.

CDR3 length equals 16 residues. In germline, CDR1 is MNHNS, CDR2 SASEGT. V lost 4 bases and J 0 bases, leaving 15 bases between the germline ends. Sequencing was performed with immunoSEQ multiplex PCR; in TCRdb, only in-frame clones are kept and a portion is missing. The data contain roughly 70,000 clones, roughly 80% of them singletons. What was sequenced was PBMCs. The source is a man aged 30 to 39 in good health and CMV-seronegative. The chain has TRBV6-1 and TRBJ2-5; tentative D call: TRBD2 (6 bases). The CDR3 reads CASSGFGGLDQETQYF. The CDR3 coding sequence is TGTGCCAGCAGTGGCTTTGGAGGGCTGGACCAAGAGACCCAGTACTTC.